The next 2 T cell receptor beta chains were all read from a single sample in a study of T-cell memory formation after mild COVID-19. In TCRdb, the 5' RACE reads were re-called with MiXCR into one record per CDR3 protein. The repertoire holds a few hundred thousand distinct CDR3 sequences, with approximately 16% as singletons. The specimen sequenced was PBMCs or a T cell subset sorted from them (not recorded which). These receptors came from a young man who had mild COVID-19 (a few samples of this study predate the infection). Cell type and time point are not known.

This clonotype was recorded many times. The junction departs from the called germline gene at one end, perhaps through a read error. The chain couples TRBV11-2 to TRBJ2-2; 8 bases align to TRBD1. CDR3 length: 13 amino acids. Germline CDR1 is SGHAT and CDR2 is FQNNGV. The CDR3: CATWTGNIGELFF. CDR3 coding DNA: TGTGCCACCTGGACAGGGAACATCGGGGAGCTGTTTTTT.

Written as DNA, the CDR3 is TGTGCCAGCAGCTTTGGTGGAGGGCGGGGCACTGAAGCTTTCTTT. The encoded protein is CASSFGGGRGTEAFF. The rearrangement links TRBV7-9 to TRBJ1-1, with unresolved D. The CDR3 has 15 amino acids. Between the trimmed V and J ends, which lost 3 bases and 4 bases, there was a span of 15 bases. Germline V gene data show CDR1 as SEHNR and CDR2 as FQNEAQ (reference sequence). Variable domain in full (rest from reference TRBV7-9 and TRBJ1-1): DTGVSQNPRHKITKRGQNVTFRCDPISEHNRLYWYRQTLGQGPEFLTYFQNEAQLEKSRLLSDRFSAERPKGSFSTLEIQRTEQGDSAMYLCASSFGGGRGTEAFFGQGTRLTVV.